The 20 T cell receptor beta chains in this list originate from one sample, sequenced in a study of vaccination and CD4 T cells after COVID-19. Their antigens are not known. The Oncomine TCR Beta short-read assay was applied to DNA of cultured CD4+ T cells. TCRdb redid the calling of the PCR reads with MiXCR, one entry per CDR3 protein. The repertoire has 21,000 or so distinct CDR3 sequences, roughly 52% of them found once; the top ten carry around 5.9%. Regarding treatment: approximately nine-day PBMC culture with coronavirus spike peptide pools or control peptides (ViraFEST assay). The material sequenced was CD4+ T cells from blood, cultured in vitro. The receptors stem from a human donor who had recovered from COVID-19.

The chain links TRBV28 to TRBJ2-7; D is perhaps TRBD1 or TRBD2 (6 bases each). The CDR3 extends over 13 amino acids. Trimming removed 8 bases from V and 2 bases from J, with 13 bases in between. Germline loops: CDR1 MDHEN, CDR2 SYDVKM. DNA for the CDR3: TGTGCCAGCGGGTCGGGGGCCCCCTACGAGCAGTACTTC. This sequence encodes CASGSGAPYEQYF.

This chain joins TRBV20-1 and TRBJ2-7; D is undetermined. The germline V gene has CDR1 DFQATT and CDR2 SNEGSKA (reference sequence). V gave up 6 bases and J gave up 0 bases, with 15 bases separating them. This CDR3 contains 14 residues. The CDR3 DNA is TGCAGTGCCCCAGACACCTATAGCTCCTACGAGCAGTACTTC. Protein: CSAPDTYSSYEQYF.

V is TRBV7-9 and J is TRBJ2-7, with unresolved D. Per the germline V gene, CDR1 is SEHNR and CDR2 is FQNEAQ (reference sequence). The CDR3 length is 14 residues. Trimming took off 2 bases at V and 7 bases at J, with 15 bases between the two ends. CDR3 sequence reads: CASSLSSVSREQYF. The CDR3 DNA is TGTGCCAGCAGCTTAAGTTCGGTATCTAGAGAGCAGTACTTC.

This clonotype came up a few times. The chain carries TRBV27 and TRBJ1-2; no definite D call. The CDR3 consists of 17 residues. V lost 2 bases to trimming and J lost 0 bases, with 16 bases between them. Germline V gene data show CDR1 as MNHEY and CDR2 as SMNVEV (reference sequence). The CDR3 region is CASSLTAGTATNYGYTF. CDR3 coding DNA: TGTGCCAGCAGTTTAACGGCCGGTACAGCTACTAACTATGGCTACACCTTC.

This rearrangement joins TRBV7-6 to TRBJ2-3, with unresolved D. V lost 5 bases and J 0 bases, leaving 12 bases between the germline ends. This CDR3 spans 15 amino acids. Germline values: CDR1 SGHVS, CDR2 FNYEAQ. The CDR3: CASSSPGTSTDTQYF. CDR3 DNA: TGTGCCAGCAGCAGCCCGGGTACTAGCACAGATACGCAGTATTTT.

J is TRBJ2-3 and V is TRBV29-1; 8 nucleotides agree with TRBD1. Germline CDR1 and CDR2: SQVTM and ANQGSEA. This CDR3 region has 15 residues. J lost 1 base, V lost 5 bases, and 8 bases had no gene match. CDR3 loop: CSVKGQGIGTDTQYF. CDR3 coding DNA: TGCAGCGTTAAAGGACAGGGAATCGGCACAGATACGCAGTATTTT.

The V gene is TRBV1, the J gene TRBJ2-7; whether TRBD1, the table's D call, matches the DNA was not checked. TRBV1 corresponds to a pseudogene. This CDR3 contains 16 residues. The CDR3 DNA reads as TGCACCAGCAGCTTCACCCCGGTGCTCTCCTCCTACGAGCAGTACTTC. The encoded protein is CTSSFTPVLSSYEQYF.

This clonotype was found a few times. The chain uses TRBV10-3 and TRBJ1-6; D is unclear. The V and J ends lost 4 bases and 5 bases respectively, with 12 bases between them. The CDR3 has 15 residues. Germline CDR1 is ENHRY and CDR2 is SYGVKD. This chain's CDR3 is CAISGRLPNNSPLHF. CDR3 coding DNA: TGTGCCATCAGTGGAAGACTGCCGAATAATTCACCCCTCCACTTT.

There are a few counts of this clonotype. CDR3 sequence: CATSDSAVYTF. In DNA, the CDR3 is TGTGCCACCAGTGACTCGGCCGTCTACACCTTC. The rearrangement joins TRBV24-1 to TRBJ1-2; D call uncertain. The ends were cut back, 4 bases at V and 10 bases at J, with 9 bases in the middle. Germline-derived CDR1 and CDR2 are KGHDR and SFDVKD. There are 11 residues in the CDR3.

The V call is TRBV7-9, the J call TRBJ1-1, with a tentative D call TRBD1 (5 bases). CDR3 size: 12 residues. Germline assignment: CDR1 SEHNR and CDR2 FQNEAQ (reference sequence). V dropped 5 bases and J dropped 4 bases, with 8 bases sitting between them. CDR3 DNA sequence: TGTGCCAGCAGCGGACAAGCCACTGAAGCTTTCTTT. Translated, it gives CASSGQATEAFF.

The rearrangement joins TRBV7-3 to TRBJ2-1, with TRBD2 matching 13 bases. CDR1 is SGHTA, CDR2 FQGTGA, per germline. CDR3 length equals 18 residues. Losses at the gene ends were 1 base for V and 4 bases for J; bases not matched to a gene: 7. Written as DNA, the CDR3 is TGTGCCAGCAGCTTAAGGACTAGCGGGAGCACGGGATACAATGAGCAGTTCTTC. Protein sequence: CASSLRTSGSTGYNEQFF. The full variable domain, its missing parts supplied by reference TRBV7-3 and TRBJ2-1, is GAGVSQTPSNKVTEKGKYVELRCDPISGHTALYWYRQSLGQGPEFLIYFQGTGAADDSGLPNDRFFAVRPEGSVSTLKIQRTERGDSAVYLCASSLRTSGSTGYNEQFFGPGTRLTVL.

The J gene is TRBJ1-2, the V gene TRBV27; D call uncertain. CDR3 size: 14 residues. The germline V gene has CDR1 MNHEY and CDR2 SMNVEV (reference sequence). V gave up 4 bases and J gave up 4 bases, with 13 bases separating them. The CDR3 protein is CASSSAEGLYGYTF. As DNA, the CDR3 is TGTGCCAGCAGTTCGGCTGAGGGTCTCTATGGCTACACCTTC.

The chain links TRBV18 to TRBJ2-1; 14 nucleotides agree with TRBD2. From germline, CDR1 is KGHSH and CDR2 LQKENI. This CDR3 has 16 residues. The ends lost 3 bases at V and 8 bases at J; junction bases unmatched: 6. The CDR3 region has the DNA TGTGCCAGCTCACCGGGGACTAGCGGGAGTAACCATGAGCAGTTCTTC. It codes for CASSPGTSGSNHEQFF.

The chain couples TRBV3-1 to TRBJ1-6, with 7 bases matching TRBD1. V shed 1 base, J shed 8 bases, and the junction held 2 bases outside the gene matches. CDR3 length equals 14 residues. Germline loops: CDR1 LGHDT, CDR2 YNNKEL (reference sequence). CDR3 in amino acids: CASSQAGGDSPLHF. DNA for the CDR3: TGTGCCAGCAGCCAAGCAGGGGGTGATTCACCCCTCCACTTT.

This clonotype turned up a few times. The chain is built from TRBV24-1 and TRBJ2-3, with D perhaps matching TRBD1 or TRBD2 (5 bases each). Germline lookup yields CDR1 KGHDR and CDR2 SFDVKD. The CDR3 loop spans 16 amino acids. V dropped 6 bases and J dropped 1 base, with 16 bases sitting between them. CDR3 region: CATSSPGRSGTDTQYF. CDR3 DNA sequence: TGTGCCACCAGTTCCCCGGGACGGTCTGGCACAGATACGCAGTATTTT.

A few counts support this clonotype. V gene TRBV20-1 combines with J gene TRBJ2-5; 9 bases are shared with TRBD2. From germline, CDR1 is DFQATT and CDR2 SNEGSKA (reference sequence). The V gene end was trimmed by 1 base and the J gene end by 5 bases; junction bases not matched to a gene: 8. The CDR3 has 15 residues. CDR3: CSARVGASGTETQYF. DNA of the CDR3: TGCAGTGCTAGAGTTGGGGCTAGCGGGACGGAGACCCAGTACTTC.

The sample holds a few counts of this clonotype. This CDR3 reads CASSWERTYEQYF. The CDR3 region has the DNA TGTGCCAGCAGTTGGGAGAGAACCTACGAGCAGTACTTC. V usage is TRBV27 and J usage is TRBJ2-7; D may be TRBD2 (5 bases). Trimming left V 4 bases short and J 2 bases short, with 9 bases between. Germline V gene sequence: CDR1 MNHEY, CDR2 SMNVEV (reference sequence). The CDR3 runs to 13 residues.

The rearrangement uses TRBV20-1 and TRBJ1-1, with D maybe TRBD1 (5 bases). CDR1 is DFQATT, CDR2 SNEGSKA, per germline (reference sequence). Trimming shortened V by 4 bases and J by 4 bases, and 13 bases separated the two germline ends. The CDR3 loop spans 13 amino acids. CDR3: CSATRDVVTEAFF. CDR3 DNA sequence: TGCAGTGCTACTCGGGACGTAGTCACTGAAGCTTTCTTT.

This chain uses TRBV18 with TRBJ2-3; 7 nucleotides match TRBD1. Germline V lookup: CDR1 KGHSH, CDR2 LQKENI. The V and J ends lost 3 bases and 0 bases, in that order; junction bases with no gene match: 6. The CDR3 is made up of 16 amino acids. The CDR3 is CASSPQGESSTDTQYF. As DNA, the CDR3 is TGTGCCAGCTCACCCCAGGGGGAGAGTAGCACAGATACGCAGTATTTT.

The gene calls are TRBV20-1 and TRBJ2-7; TRBD2 aligns across 11 bases. The trim removed 5 bases at V and 3 bases at J, leaving 6 bases unmatched. Germline V gene sequence: CDR1 DFQATT, CDR2 SNEGSKA (reference sequence). This CDR3 has 14 residues. DNA for the CDR3: TGCAGTGCTGTGCTAGCGGGAGGTTTCTACGAGCAGTACTTC. It codes for CSAVLAGGFYEQYF.